What follows are 32 T cell receptor beta chains derived from one specimen sequenced in a study of response to subunit inactivated influenza vaccine. Via MiXCR, TCRdb re-called the RT-PCR reads, giving one row per CDR3 protein. The sample lists about 540,000 distinct CDR3 sequences, approximately 22% occurring once. These records were also assigned to another study, of T cells expressing NK-cell markers. Per that paper: 5'RACE template switching with UMIs produced the TCR beta cDNA.

The sample in question was CD4+ T cells sorted from PBMCs, obtained 11 to 12 days after vaccination. All receptors derive from a man over 45 who received an inactivated influenza vaccine.

J is TRBJ2-1 and V is TRBV14; unclear D gene. V dropped 1 base and J dropped 10 bases, with 5 bases sitting between them. The length of the CDR3 is 11 residues. The V gene's germline CDR1 is SGHDN and CDR2 FVKESK. The CDR3 DNA reads TGTGCCAGCAGCCAAGCGAGAGAGCAGTTCTTC. Translated, it gives CASSQAREQFF.

The V call is TRBV27, the J call TRBJ2-3; D may match TRBD1 or TRBD2 (6 bases each). Between the trimmed V and J ends, which lost 8 bases and 7 bases, there was a span of 19 bases. Germline lookup yields CDR1 MNHEY and CDR2 SMNVEV (reference sequence). The CDR3 sequence is 14 residues long. The CDR3, as DNA: TGTGCCAGCTCAATGGGCAGGGGAGGTTATACGCAGTATTTT. Translation: CASSMGRGGYTQYF.

The rearrangement joins TRBV7-2 to TRBJ2-1, with TRBD2 matching 9 bases. Germline V gene sequence: CDR1 SGHTA, CDR2 FQGNSA. This CDR3 contains 16 residues. The trim removed 8 bases at V and 0 bases at J, leaving 8 bases unmatched. The CDR3 nucleotides are TGTGCCAGCGAAAAATTAGCGGGAGTCTCCTACAATGAGCAGTTCTTC. It yields the protein CASEKLAGVSYNEQFF. Together with reference TRBV7-2 and TRBJ2-1, the CDR3 gives the full variable domain: GAGVSQSPSNKVTEKGKDVELRCDPISGHTALYWYRQSLGQGLEFLIYFQGNSAPDKSGLPSDRFSAERTGGSVSTLTIQRTQQEDSAVYLCASEKLAGVSYNEQFFGPGTRLTVL.

This rearrangement joins TRBV6-5 to TRBJ2-1; D ambiguous. CDR3 length: 15 residues. CDR1 is MNHEY and CDR2 is SVGAGI in the germline V gene. V was pared by 0 bases and J by 4 bases, with 10 bases between. The CDR3 DNA follows: TGTGCCAGCAGTTACTCGAGTCCCACTTACAATGAGCAGTTCTTC. The encoded protein is CASSYSSPTYNEQFF.

This clonotype came up a few times. The rearrangement joins TRBV6-1 to TRBJ1-2, with 9 bases that match TRBD1. The CDR3 covers 16 residues. CDR1 MNHNS and CDR2 SASEGT come from the germline V gene. V was clipped by 2 bases and J by 3 bases; unmatched bases: 7. The CDR3 bases are TGTGCCAGCAGTGAAACGAGACAGGGGGGTTACTATGGCTACACCTTC. This gives the protein CASSETRQGGYYGYTF.

The genes are TRBV7-8 and TRBJ2-1; tentatively, D is TRBD1 (6 bases). CDR1 SGHVS and CDR2 FQNEAQ come from the germline V gene. V gave up 8 bases and J gave up 9 bases, with 23 bases separating them. The CDR3 is 15 residues long. CDR3 sequence reads: CASSRWGPAPGEQFF. The CDR3 region has the DNA TGTGCCAGCTCCCGATGGGGGCCGGCTCCGGGTGAGCAGTTCTTC.

The chain recombines TRBV18 with TRBJ1-4; 7 nucleotides line up with TRBD1. This CDR3 is 16 amino acids long. Germline V gene data show CDR1 as KGHSH and CDR2 as LQKENI. Trimming cost V 0 bases and J 8 bases; bases outside gene matches: 9. CDR3 residues: CASSPPNRGTWEKLFF. The CDR3 DNA reads TGTGCCAGCTCACCACCGAACAGGGGAACCTGGGAAAAACTGTTTTTT.

The gene calls are TRBV29-1 and TRBJ2-7; the match to TRBD1 covers 7 bases. This CDR3 comprises 14 residues. The V gene's germline CDR1 is SQVTM and CDR2 ANQGSEA. After removal of 4 bases from V and 0 bases from J, the junction contained 6 bases not matched to a gene. The CDR3 nucleotides are TGCAGCGTTGCTATGGGACAGTCCTCCTACGAGCAGTACTTC. It specifies CSVAMGQSSYEQYF.

The CDR3 loop reads CASSQSTGDSRYNEQFF. CDR3 coding DNA: TGCGCCAGCAGCCAATCCACGGGGGACTCCCGCTACAATGAGCAGTTCTTC. This sequence joins TRBV4-3 and TRBJ2-1; D may be TRBD2 (6 bases). The germline V gene encodes CDR1 LGHNA and CDR2 YSLEER. Between the trimmed V and J ends, which lost 2 bases and 3 bases, there was a span of 17 bases. There are 17 residues in the CDR3.

This chain uses TRBV7-2 with TRBJ2-7, with TRBD1 matching 8 bases. The CDR3 has 14 amino acids. Germline lookup yields CDR1 SGHTA and CDR2 FQGNSA. With 5 bases clipped from V and 1 base from J, the junction kept 4 bases outside the gene matches. The CDR3 DNA reads as TGTGCCAGCAGCAGATGGACAGGGTCCTACGAGCAGTACTTC. It codes for CASSRWTGSYEQYF. Filled out from reference TRBV7-2 and TRBJ2-7, the complete variable domain reads GAGVSQSPSNKVTEKGKDVELRCDPISGHTALYWYRQSLGQGLEFLIYFQGNSAPDKSGLPSDRFSAERTGGSVSTLTIQRTQQEDSAVYLCASSRWTGSYEQYFGPGTRLTVT.

A few counts support this clonotype. V usage is TRBV7-9 and J usage is TRBJ2-7; no clear D. This CDR3 contains 12 residues. The V gene's germline CDR1 is SEHNR and CDR2 FQNEAQ (reference sequence). V was shortened by 5 bases and J by 2 bases, with 7 bases between the two germline ends. The CDR3 DNA follows: TGTGCCAGCAGCCCCACAACCTACGAGCAGTACTTC. Protein sequence: CASSPTTYEQYF.

This clonotype has just a few counts. The V gene is TRBV15, the J gene TRBJ2-7; TRBD2 agrees at 9 bases. CDR1 and CDR2 (germline): LNHNV, YYDKDF (reference sequence). This CDR3 comprises 15 residues. V was pared by 5 bases and J by 2 bases, with 7 bases of the junction left unmatched. CDR3 in DNA: TGTGCCACCAGCTCTAGCGGGAACCCCCCCTACGAGCAGTACTTC. Its translation: CATSSSGNPPYEQYF. Variable domain in full (rest from reference TRBV15 and TRBJ2-7): DAMVIQNPRYQVTQFGKPVTLSCSQTLNHNVMYWYQQKSSQAPKLLFHYYDKDFNNEADTPDNFQSRRPNTSFCFLDIRSPGLGDTAMYLCATSSSGNPPYEQYFGPGTRLTVT.

This clonotype was observed a few times. The CDR3 loop is CSAPGLAGDIYEQYF. As DNA, the CDR3 is TGCAGTGCTCCCGGACTAGCGGGAGACATTTACGAGCAGTACTTC. The gene calls are TRBV20-1 and TRBJ2-7; 13 nucleotides agree with TRBD2. V was clipped by 5 bases and J by 4 bases; unmatched bases: 8. This CDR3 comprises 15 residues. The germline V gene encodes CDR1 DFQATT and CDR2 SNEGSKA (reference sequence).

The rearrangement uses TRBV12-3 or TRBV12-4 and TRBJ2-4; TRBD1 agrees at 8 bases. With V trimmed by 6 bases and J by 9 bases, 7 bases remained unmatched. The CDR3 runs 13 residues. The CDR3 nucleotides read TGTGCCAGCAGACTGGACAGGGACATCATTCAGTACTTC. It translates to CASRLDRDIIQYF.

This chain connects TRBV5-1 to TRBJ1-4; TRBD1 matches 7 bases. J lost 5 bases, V lost 0 bases, and 4 bases had no gene match. Germline CDR1 SGHRS, CDR2 YFSETQ. The CDR3 is 15 residues long. Written as DNA, the CDR3 is TGCGCCAGCAGCTTGGGGGACAGCCAGAATGAAAAACTGTTTTTT. Its translation: CASSLGDSQNEKLFF.

J is TRBJ1-4 and V is TRBV3-1; no reliable D call. Between the trimmed V and J ends, which lost 4 bases and 8 bases, there was a span of 14 bases. Germline V gene data show CDR1 as LGHDT and CDR2 as YNNKEL (reference sequence). The CDR3 totals 14 residues. CDR3 in amino acids: CASSPGGSGEKLFF. CDR3 nucleotides: TGTGCCAGCAGCCCCGGTGGATCCGGGGAAAAACTGTTTTTT.

The sample holds a few counts of this clonotype. The V gene is TRBV20-1, the J gene TRBJ2-6; 9 bases align to TRBD1. The CDR3 consists of 16 residues. Germline lookup yields CDR1 DFQATT and CDR2 SNEGSKA (reference sequence). J lost 1 base, V lost 3 bases, and 4 bases had no gene match. CDR3 in DNA: TGCAGTGCTAGGCAACAGGGGGCATCTGGGGCCAACGTCCTGACTTTC. It encodes CSARQQGASGANVLTF.

This clonotype has a handful of counts. The chain employs TRBV20-1 and TRBJ2-3; D perhaps matches TRBD2 (6 bases). This CDR3 comprises 10 residues. The germline V gene has CDR1 DFQATT and CDR2 SNEGSKA (reference sequence). Trimming took off 6 bases at V and 14 bases at J, with 15 bases between the two ends. The CDR3 coding sequence is TGCAGTGCAACCGGGACTCTTAGGTATTTT. Translation gives CSATGTLRYF.

This clonotype was observed a few times. The chain has TRBV20-1 and TRBJ2-2; a weak D match, TRBD1 (6 bases). The CDR3 extends over 15 amino acids. In germline, CDR1 is DFQATT, CDR2 SNEGSKA (reference sequence). V lost 4 bases and J 7 bases, leaving 19 bases between the germline ends. The CDR3 here is CSAILETGPLGELFF. The CDR3 DNA sequence: TGCAGTGCTATCTTAGAAACAGGGCCCCTCGGGGAGCTGTTTTTT.

CDR3 in amino acids: CASSQTGGAFF. CDR3 DNA sequence: TGTGCCAGCAGTCAGACAGGAGGCGCTTTCTTT. The V and J genes are TRBV2 and TRBJ1-1, with a tentative D call TRBD1 (6 bases). This CDR3 region has 11 residues. V was trimmed by 5 bases and J by 11 bases, leaving 12 bases between them. CDR1 is SNHLY, CDR2 FYNNEI, per germline.

This clonotype was observed a handful of times. The V call is TRBV12-3 or TRBV12-4, the J call TRBJ2-3, with a weak D call TRBD1 (6 bases). The CDR3 contains 15 residues. Deletions cut 6 bases from V and 4 bases from J, with 17 bases between. Here the CDR3 reads CASRPGAGVADTQYF. The CDR3 nucleotides are TGTGCCAGCAGGCCCGGGGCAGGGGTTGCAGATACGCAGTATTTT.

The chain carries TRBV7-9 and TRBJ2-3; D gene ambiguous. CDR3 length: 16 amino acids. Trimming took off 5 bases at V and 0 bases at J, with 15 bases between the two ends. The V gene's germline CDR1 is SEHNR and CDR2 FQNEAQ (reference sequence). The CDR3 bases are TGTGCCAGCAGCCCAACCCGAGCGCAGAGCACAGATACGCAGTATTTT. This sequence encodes CASSPTRAQSTDTQYF.

The gene calls are TRBV4-1 and TRBJ2-3; TRBD2 might be the D (5 bases). CDR3 length equals 17 residues. The V gene lost 0 bases and the J gene lost 0 bases, with 13 bases spanning the gap. Germline lookup yields CDR1 MGHRA and CDR2 YSYEKL. CDR3 region: CASSQELGSRSTDTQYF. DNA of the CDR3: TGCGCCAGCAGCCAAGAATTAGGGAGTCGCAGCACAGATACGCAGTATTTT.

This clonotype was seen repeatedly, ten times or more. V gene TRBV11-1 combines with J gene TRBJ1-1, with unresolved D. CDR3 length equals 15 residues. The V and J ends lost 3 bases and 2 bases respectively, with 13 bases between them. CDR1 and CDR2 from the germline V gene are SGHAT and FQDESV (reference sequence). The CDR3 loop is CASSFRAADNTEAFF. DNA of the CDR3: TGTGCCAGCAGCTTTCGGGCCGCAGATAACACTGAAGCTTTCTTT.

This clonotype was observed a handful of times. The chain has TRBV20-1 and TRBJ2-3; D unclear. Trimming took off 0 bases at V and 5 bases at J, with 9 bases between the two ends. Germline CDR1 DFQATT, CDR2 SNEGSKA (reference sequence). This CDR3 is built from 13 residues. This CDR3 is CSARELKGDTQYF. The CDR3 bases are TGCAGTGCTAGAGAACTAAAGGGAGATACGCAGTATTTT.

The rearrangement joins TRBV5-1 to TRBJ2-4; D call uncertain. Between the trimmed V and J ends, which lost 0 bases and 8 bases, there was a span of 6 bases. The CDR3 contains 12 residues. Germline assignment: CDR1 SGHRS and CDR2 YFSETQ. As DNA, the CDR3 is TGCGCCAGCAGCTTGGAGGCGGACATTCAGTACTTC. Translating gives CASSLEADIQYF.

The chain joins TRBV20-1 to TRBJ2-3; maybe TRBD2 (5 bases). Germline values: CDR1 DFQATT, CDR2 SNEGSKA (reference sequence). Trimming stripped 0 bases from V and 0 bases from J, with 10 bases between. This CDR3 comprises 15 residues. CDR3 residues: CSARDAGLSTDTQYF. CDR3 sequence (DNA): TGCAGTGCTAGAGACGCGGGTCTTAGCACAGATACGCAGTATTTT.

The rearrangement joins TRBV3-1 to TRBJ2-1; 7 bases map to TRBD1. Looked up from germline, CDR1 is LGHDT and CDR2 is YNNKEL (reference sequence). The trim removed 3 bases at V and 6 bases at J, leaving 8 bases unmatched. This CDR3 is built from 15 residues. The CDR3 DNA reads TGTGCCAGCAGCCATTGGGACAGATCCCCCAATGAGCAGTTCTTC. Translated, it gives CASSHWDRSPNEQFF.

This clonotype occurred many times. The chain uses TRBV7-2 and TRBJ2-5, with 10 bases matching TRBD1. V shed 5 bases, J shed 5 bases, and the junction held 2 bases outside the gene matches. CDR1 is SGHTA and CDR2 is FQGNSA in the germline V gene. The CDR3 has 13 amino acids. For the CDR3, the DNA is TGTGCCAGCAGCCGGACAGGGGGGGAGACCCAGTACTTC. Protein sequence: CASSRTGGETQYF.

This chain joins TRBV15 and TRBJ1-1; tentatively, D is TRBD1 (6 bases). With 0 bases removed from V and 8 bases from J, the gap between germline ends came to 13 bases. Germline V lookup: CDR1 LNHNV, CDR2 YYDKDF (reference sequence). The CDR3 totals 14 residues. In nucleotides, the CDR3 is TGTGCCACCAGCAGAGATGAGGGGGTAGGGGAAGCTTTCTTT. The encoded protein is CATSRDEGVGEAFF.

This clonotype showed up many times. The rearrangement joins TRBV29-1 to TRBJ2-1, with TRBD2 matching 9 bases. CDR1 and CDR2 (germline): SQVTM, ANQGSEA. The trim removed 4 bases at V and 7 bases at J, leaving 11 bases unmatched. This CDR3 spans 15 amino acids. This chain's CDR3 is CSVARGAGGENEQFF. The CDR3 coding sequence is TGCAGCGTTGCCAGGGGAGCGGGAGGTGAGAATGAGCAGTTCTTC.

A few counts support this clonotype. V and J are TRBV12-3 or TRBV12-4 and TRBJ2-5; 9 bases are a match to TRBD2. The CDR3 contains 16 residues. V shed 7 bases and J 4 bases; nucleotides not matched to a gene: 13. For the CDR3, the DNA is TGTGCCAGCACTTTTGGTGCGGGAGGGCTAAGAGAGACCCAGTACTTC. This encodes CASTFGAGGLRETQYF.